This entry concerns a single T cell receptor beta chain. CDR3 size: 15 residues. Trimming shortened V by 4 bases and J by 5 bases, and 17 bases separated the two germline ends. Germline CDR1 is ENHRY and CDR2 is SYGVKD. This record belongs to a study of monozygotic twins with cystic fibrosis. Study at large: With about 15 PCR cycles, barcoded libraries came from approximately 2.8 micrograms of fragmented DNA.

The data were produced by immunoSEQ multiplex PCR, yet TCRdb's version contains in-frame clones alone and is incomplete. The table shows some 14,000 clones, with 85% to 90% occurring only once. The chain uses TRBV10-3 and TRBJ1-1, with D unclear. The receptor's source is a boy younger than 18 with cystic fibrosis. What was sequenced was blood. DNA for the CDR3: TGTGCCATCAGTGGGACGCTCGAGCGCGGTACTGAAGCTTTCTTT. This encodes CAISGTLERGTEAFF.